A single T cell receptor (beta chain) is shown here with its context. The entry originates in a study of identifying expanded T cells in peripheral blood. Clones were read by immunoSEQ multiplex PCR, and TCRdb kept only the in-frame ones, dropping some. Of 95,000 to 150,000 clones in the sample, 75% to 90% are singletons; the top ten hold 3% to 3.5%. This CDR3 is 14 amino acids long. Germline V lookup: CDR1 SGHRS, CDR2 YFSETQ. The ends were cut back, 0 bases at V and 2 bases at J, with 8 bases in the middle. Sequencing used blood. The chain employs TRBV5-1 and TRBJ1-2; maybe TRBD1 (5 bases). The sequence came from a person aged 18 to 70 in good health. CDR3 amino acids: CASSLERGNYGYTF. CDR3 nucleotides: TGCGCCAGCAGCTTGGAAAGGGGAAACTATGGCTACACCTTC.